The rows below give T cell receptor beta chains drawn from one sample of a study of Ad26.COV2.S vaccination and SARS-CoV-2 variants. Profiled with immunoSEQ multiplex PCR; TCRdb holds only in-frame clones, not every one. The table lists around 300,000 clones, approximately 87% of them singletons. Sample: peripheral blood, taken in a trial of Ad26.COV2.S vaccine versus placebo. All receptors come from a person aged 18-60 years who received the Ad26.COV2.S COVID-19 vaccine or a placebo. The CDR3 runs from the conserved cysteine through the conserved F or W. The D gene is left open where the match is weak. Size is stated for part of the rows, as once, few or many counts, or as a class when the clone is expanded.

TGCGCCAGCAGCCTAGGCGGGACAGGACACACAGATACGCAGTATTTT	CASSLGGTGHTDTQYF	TRBV5-1	TRBJ2-3	TRBD1	-
TGTGCCAGCAGTTTCTTTACGGACAGGGTGAGTAATGGCTACACCTTC	CASSFFTDRVSNGYTF	TRBV27	TRBJ1-2	TRBD1	-
TGTGCCAGCAGCCCCGGACTGGAGACCCAGTACTTC	CASSPGLETQYF	TRBV11-3	TRBJ2-5	-	-
TGCGCCAGCAGCTCGCGGACTAGCGGGGCCGCCTACGAGCAGTACTTC	CASSSRTSGAAYEQYF	TRBV5-1	TRBJ2-7	TRBD2	-
TGTGCCAGCAGTTTTAGCGGGAGTAAAAATGAGCAGTTCTTC	CASSFSGSKNEQFF	TRBV6-2/TRBV6-3	TRBJ2-1	TRBD2	once
TGTGCCAGCAGCCAAGCGAAGTATGGTGAAAAACTGTTTTTT	CASSQAKYGEKLFF	TRBV14	TRBJ1-4	-	-
TGTGCCAGCTCTCTTGACAGGGCTCTTGCAACTAATGAAAAACTGTTTTTT	CASSLDRALATNEKLFF	TRBV18	TRBJ1-4	TRBD1	-
TGTGCCAGCAGCGGCCAGAACACTGAAGCTTTCTTT	CASSGQNTEAFF	TRBV7-9	TRBJ1-1	-	-
TGTGCCAGCAGCGACCTTTTATCCGGGGAGCTGTTTTTT	CASSDLLSGELFF	TRBV27	TRBJ2-2	-	-
TGTGCCACCAGCAGAGAGCGGCGTGGGAGCAATCAGCCCCAGCATTTT	CATSRERRGSNQPQHF	TRBV15	TRBJ1-5	-	-
TGTGCCAGCAGTGAATATCTCAGGGGGTGGTCCTACAATGAGCAGTTCTTC	CASSEYLRGWSYNEQFF	TRBV25-1	TRBJ2-1	TRBD1	-
TGTGCCAGCAGTTACCAGGGGAATTCTGCGGCTGAAGCTTTCTTT	CASSYQGNSAAEAFF	TRBV6-6	TRBJ1-1	-	-
TGTGCCAGCAGTTCGTACGACGGGTCTGGAAACACCATATATTTT	CASSSYDGSGNTIYF	TRBV27	TRBJ1-3	-	-
TGTGCCAGCAGCCCCCGGGACAGGGCCTACGAGCAGTACTTC	CASSPRDRAYEQYF	TRBV9	TRBJ2-7	TRBD1	-
TGTGCCAGTAGTGTACAGGGGTTATGGACTGAAGCTTTCTTT	CASSVQGLWTEAFF	TRBV19	TRBJ1-1	TRBD1	-
TGTGCCAGTAGTATATCGATATTGGATGGCTACACCTTC	CASSISILDGYTF	TRBV19	TRBJ1-2	-	-
TGTGCCAGCAGCTTAAGCGGGAGGGCCACCGGGGAGCTGTTTTTT	CASSLSGRATGELFF	TRBV5-6	TRBJ2-2	TRBD2	once
TGCGCCAGCAGCCAAGAAACGACAGTCGTGGGCACTGAAGCTTTCTTT	CASSQETTVVGTEAFF	TRBV4-1	TRBJ1-1	-	-
TGTGCCAGCAGAGCGGGGGACCTCTATGGCTACACCTTC	CASRAGDLYGYTF	TRBV28	TRBJ1-2	-	-
TGTGCCAGTAGTATACGGACAGGGGTGAACACCGGGGAGCTGTTTTTT	CASSIRTGVNTGELFF	TRBV19	TRBJ2-2	TRBD1	-
TGTGCCAGCAGCCCCGGGACAGCTACCGGGGAGCTGTTTTTT	CASSPGTATGELFF	TRBV2	TRBJ2-2	TRBD1	-
TGTGCCAGCAGCTTAGTAGGTGGCTACACCTTC	CASSLVGGYTF	TRBV7-9	TRBJ1-2	-	-
TGTGCCAGCAGCGCGGGCCTCGAAGCTTTCTTT	CASSAGLEAFF	TRBV5-6	TRBJ1-1	-	few
TGCGCCAGCAGCCAAGAGGTATCCAGGAAACCCTCGAGCTCCTACGAGCAGTACTTC	CASSQEVSRKPSSSYEQYF	TRBV4-1	TRBJ2-7	-	-
TGTGCCAGCAGCCAATCGACAGGGGAAGTCTATGGCTACACCTTC	CASSQSTGEVYGYTF	TRBV4-2	TRBJ1-2	TRBD1	-
TGTGCCAGCAGTGAATGGTCGCCCACTGGAAACACCATATATTTT	CASSEWSPTGNTIYF	TRBV25-1	TRBJ1-3	-	-
TGTGCCAGCAGCTTGGGCCTCAGGGAGGGCACTGAAGCTTTCTTT	CASSLGLREGTEAFF	TRBV7-9	TRBJ1-1	-	once